This passage covers 11 T cell receptor beta chains from one sample sequenced in a study of T cell repertoires in cytomegalovirus infection (dated by TCRdb to about 2019). The sequencing machine was an Illumina HiSeq 1500. In TCRdb, the public reads were trimmed at Q25 with fastp and aligned with MiXCR, with productive beta chains retained. Under each unique CDR3 protein, matching rows form one entry showing the most common genes and DNA. The sample data list 150,000 to 200,000 distinct CDR3 sequences, and about 30% of these were observed just once. The top ten constitute 31% of the sample. Sequencing was done on a sample of PBMCs. The receptors stem from a human donor in good health (CMV status not recorded). Some clones in this sample may be carry-over from other donors' samples.

This chain links TRBV6-5 with TRBJ1-5, with 7 bases fitting TRBD1. The germline V gene has CDR1 MNHEY and CDR2 SVGAGI. V shed 2 bases and J 11 bases; nucleotides not matched to a gene: 6. CDR3 length: 13 amino acids. The CDR3 DNA is TGTGCCAGCAGTTACCGGGACAGTTCGACCCAGCATTTT. It translates to CASSYRDSSTQHF.

The chain links TRBV5-1 to TRBJ2-2; 9 bases agree with TRBD2. This CDR3 is 15 amino acids long. J was trimmed by 4 bases and V by 4 bases; bases with no gene match: 5. Germline V CDR1 and CDR2: SGHRS, YFSETQ. CDR3 sequence (DNA): TGCGCCAGCAGCCCCACTAGCGGGTCCACCGGGGAGCTGTTTTTT. It specifies CASSPTSGSTGELFF.

Of note for this clonotype: Since a much larger clone is just one base distant, this may be a read error. The J gene is TRBJ2-2, the V gene TRBV7-2; the D gene is possibly TRBD1 (7 bases). The CDR3 runs to 16 residues. V lost 6 bases to trimming and J lost 1 base, with 15 bases between them. Germline values: CDR1 SGHTA, CDR2 FQGNSA. Here the CDR3 DNA reads TGTGCCAGCAGGCAGGGGGACTGGGGGAACACCGGGGAGCTGTTTTTT. Translating gives CASRQGDWGNTGELFF.

CDR3 in DNA: TGCGCCAGCAGCCAAGAGGGGAGCGGGGACGAGCAGTACTTC. It specifies CASSQEGSGDEQYF. V usage is TRBV4-1 and J usage is TRBJ2-7; TRBD2 matches 7 bases. The junction had 4 bases not matched to a gene; V was cut back by 0 bases and J by 5 bases. Per germline, CDR1 MGHRA and CDR2 YSYEKL. CDR3 length: 14 amino acids.

This clonotype has at least ten counts. This chain uses TRBV7-8 with TRBJ2-7, with D unresolved. V was shortened by 2 bases and J by 0 bases, with 8 bases between the two germline ends. Per germline, CDR1 SGHVS and CDR2 FQNEAQ. The CDR3 is made up of 14 amino acids. This chain's CDR3 is CASSLQISSYEQYF. In DNA form, the CDR3 reads TGTGCCAGCAGCTTACAGATTAGCTCCTACGAGCAGTACTTC.

Points on this clonotype: One end of the junction varies from germline; a read error may be responsible. The chain uses TRBV12-3 or TRBV12-4 and TRBJ1-1, with D possibly being TRBD1 (6 bases). This CDR3 region has 13 residues. This CDR3 reads CASSLGAGAAQIF. The CDR3 DNA reads as TGTGCCAGCAGTTTGGGGGCAGGGGCAGCACAGATCTTT.

This clonotype was detected only a few times. V is TRBV19 and J is TRBJ2-1, with TRBD2 matching 12 bases. The CDR3 contains 17 residues. Germline V gene data show CDR1 as LNHDA and CDR2 as SQIVND (reference sequence). Trimming removed 0 bases from V and 10 bases from J; junction bases left unmatched: 10. The CDR3 is CASSIDLASGGAGEQFF. Here the CDR3 DNA reads TGTGCCAGTAGTATAGATCTGGCTAGCGGGGGGGCTGGGGAGCAGTTCTTC.

The sample holds many counts of this clonotype. This sequence joins TRBV7-2 and TRBJ2-3; no definite D call. V lost 2 bases to trimming and J lost 3 bases, with 6 bases between them. Germline lookup yields CDR1 SGHTA and CDR2 FQGNSA. The CDR3 is 13 residues long. CDR3 DNA: TGTGCCAGCAGCTTACCATCGACAGATACGCAGTATTTT. Its translation is CASSLPSTDTQYF.

This clonotype came up a few times. The chain is built from TRBV2 and TRBJ1-5, with D maybe TRBD1 (6 bases). V was trimmed by 5 bases and J by 5 bases, leaving 22 bases between them. Germline V lookup: CDR1 SNHLY, CDR2 FYNNEI. This CDR3 is 17 amino acids long. CDR3 in DNA: TGTGCCAGCAGTAGATACGGGACACCGGGGTCCGATCAGCCCCAGCATTTT. Protein product: CASSRYGTPGSDQPQHF.

The chain couples TRBV7-3 to TRBJ1-1; the D gene is possibly TRBD1 (5 bases). The germline V gene has CDR1 SGHTA and CDR2 FQGTGA. This CDR3 comprises 13 residues. V was trimmed by 5 bases and J by 6 bases, leaving 13 bases between them. The CDR3 nucleotides read TGTGCCAGCAGCATTTCAGGGATCGCTGAAGCTTTCTTT. Its protein product is CASSISGIAEAFF.

This chain connects TRBV19 to TRBJ2-2, with D hard to call. Germline lookup yields CDR1 LNHDA and CDR2 SQIVND (reference sequence). The V end lost 5 bases, the J end lost 5 bases, and 15 bases lay between the germline ends. CDR3 length: 15 amino acids. For the CDR3, the DNA is TGTGCCAGTAGTCCCGACGACCCTCGAACCGGGGAGCTGTTTTTT. This gives the protein CASSPDDPRTGELFF.